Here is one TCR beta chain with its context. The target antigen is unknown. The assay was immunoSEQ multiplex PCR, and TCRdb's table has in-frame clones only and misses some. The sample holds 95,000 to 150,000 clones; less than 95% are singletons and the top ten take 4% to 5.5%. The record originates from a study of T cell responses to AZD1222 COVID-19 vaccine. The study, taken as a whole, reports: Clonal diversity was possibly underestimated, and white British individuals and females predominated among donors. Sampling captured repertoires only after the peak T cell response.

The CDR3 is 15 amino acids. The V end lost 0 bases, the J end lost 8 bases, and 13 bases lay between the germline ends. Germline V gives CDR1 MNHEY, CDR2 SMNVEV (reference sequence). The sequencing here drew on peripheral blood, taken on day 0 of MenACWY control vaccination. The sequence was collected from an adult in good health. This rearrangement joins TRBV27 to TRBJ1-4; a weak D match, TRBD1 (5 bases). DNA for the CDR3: TGTGCCAGCAGTTTATCAGCAGGGAGACGGGAAAAACTGTTTTTT. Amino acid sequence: CASSLSAGRREKLFF.